The next 9 T cell receptor beta chains were all read from a single sample in a study of T cells expressing NK-cell markers. TCRdb reworked the 5' RACE reads into one entry per CDR3 protein, no DNA. The sample table sets out 140,000 to 150,000 distinct CDR3 sequences. The sample was blood T cells: a sorted CD56 or NKG2C T cell subset, CD4+ or CD8+ T cells, or bulk PBMC T cells (not recorded which). The receptors originated from a young man in good health.

The chain combines TRBV20-1 with TRBJ2-7. The CDR3 sequence is 14 residues long. CDR1 and CDR2 (germline): DFQATT, SNEGSKA (reference sequence). CDR3 in amino acids: CSARDGGSSYEQYF.

The chain recombines TRBV11-2 with TRBJ2-5; TCRdb gives TRBD1 as the D gene, but with no DNA this cannot be confirmed. Germline V lookup: CDR1 SGHAT, CDR2 FQNNGV. The CDR3 totals 12 residues. Here the CDR3 reads CASSRQGKTQYF.

J is TRBJ1-4 and V is TRBV19; TCRdb outputs TRBD1, but without DNA this stays unchecked. CDR3 size: 16 residues. Germline V gene sequence: CDR1 LNHDA, CDR2 SQIVND (reference sequence). The CDR3 loop is CASSIEPGGGNEKLFF.

The chain is built from TRBV4-2 and TRBJ2-4. The CDR3 extends over 16 amino acids. CDR1 and CDR2 (germline): LGHNA, YNFKEQ. CDR3 sequence reads: CASSQGWGLAKNIQYF.

The rearrangement links TRBV4-1 to TRBJ1-1; the D call from TCRdb, TRBD1, cannot be confirmed without DNA. This CDR3 has 14 amino acids. The germline V gene has CDR1 MGHRA and CDR2 YSYEKL. The CDR3 region is CASSQGGGFTEAFF.

The chain couples TRBV25-1 to TRBJ2-1; TCRdb's D gene call, TRBD2, goes unchecked for lack of DNA. CDR3 length equals 14 residues. CDR1 and CDR2 (germline): MGHDK, SYGVNS. The CDR3: CASSTGTSFDEQFF.

The gene calls are TRBV19 and TRBJ2-1; TCRdb picks TRBD2, but there is no DNA to check that call. The CDR3 sequence is 16 residues long. The germline V gene encodes CDR1 LNHDA and CDR2 SQIVND (reference sequence). The CDR3 sequence is CASTPLAVSSYNEQFF.

The V call is TRBV2, the J call TRBJ1-2; without DNA, the TCRdb call of TRBD1 cannot be checked. CDR3 size: 15 residues. Germline assignment: CDR1 SNHLY and CDR2 FYNNEI. The CDR3 sequence is CASRNPGQTNYGYTF.

V is TRBV12-3 or TRBV12-4 and J is TRBJ2-1. This CDR3 region has 12 residues. Here the CDR3 reads CASSFASYEQFF.